Listed below are T cell receptor beta chains from one sample, sequenced in a study of PD-L1 blockade in urothelial cancer. Sequencing used immunoSEQ multiplex PCR; TCRdb keeps in-frame clones, though not all of them. The table records 60,000 or so clones, over 75% of them present only once. The sequencing used PBMCs, collected around atezolizumab (anti-PD-L1) treatment. These receptors all come from a man in his 70s with urothelial cancer. Both conserved end residues are part of each CDR3. The order of the fields is D gene, clone size, J gene, CDR3 length, V gene, CDR3 protein, CDR3 DNA. A D gene is named only where the DNA matches it firmly. Not every row has a clone size; where given, it reads once, few, many or a size class.

D gene: TRBD1; clone size: -; J gene: TRBJ2-3; CDR3 length: 13; V gene: TRBV6-4; CDR3 protein: CASSAGQTDTQYF; CDR3 DNA: TGTGCCAGCAGTGCGGGACAGACAGATACGCAGTATTTT
D gene: TRBD1; clone size: -; J gene: TRBJ2-1; CDR3 length: 15; V gene: TRBV6-5; CDR3 protein: CASRYRGRGYNEQFF; CDR3 DNA: TGTGCCAGCAGGTACAGGGGGCGAGGGTACAATGAGCAGTTCTTC
D gene: -; clone size: -; J gene: TRBJ2-1; CDR3 length: 15; V gene: TRBV12-5; CDR3 protein: CASGLVRWEQEEQFF; CDR3 DNA: TGTGCTAGTGGTTTGGTACGTTGGGAACAGGAAGAGCAGTTCTTC
D gene: TRBD1; clone size: -; J gene: TRBJ1-5; CDR3 length: 15; V gene: TRBV6-6; CDR3 protein: CASSLPTGVNQPQHF; CDR3 DNA: TGTGCCAGCAGTTTACCGACAGGGGTTAATCAGCCCCAGCATTTT
D gene: TRBD2; clone size: -; J gene: TRBJ2-1; CDR3 length: 14; V gene: TRBV9; CDR3 protein: CASSASGRFYEQFF; CDR3 DNA: TGTGCCAGCAGCGCTAGCGGGAGGTTCTATGAGCAGTTCTTC
D gene: TRBD2; clone size: -; J gene: TRBJ2-2; CDR3 length: 14; V gene: TRBV9; CDR3 protein: CASTGTSGTGELFF; CDR3 DNA: TGTGCCAGCACAGGGACTAGCGGCACCGGGGAGCTGTTTTTT
D gene: -; clone size: -; J gene: TRBJ1-2; CDR3 length: 12; V gene: TRBV11-2; CDR3 protein: CASSLGRGRYTF; CDR3 DNA: TGTGCCAGCAGCCTCGGACGGGGTCGCTACACCTTC
D gene: TRBD1; clone size: -; J gene: TRBJ2-6; CDR3 length: 19; V gene: TRBV9; CDR3 protein: CASSPQPGTGFSGANVLTF; CDR3 DNA: TGTGCCAGCAGCCCTCAACCCGGGACAGGGTTCTCTGGGGCCAACGTCCTGACTTTC
D gene: TRBD1; clone size: -; J gene: TRBJ1-4; CDR3 length: 15; V gene: TRBV7-6; CDR3 protein: CASSLATGLNEKLFF; CDR3 DNA: TGTGCCAGCAGCTTAGCGACAGGGCTGAATGAAAAACTGTTTTTT
D gene: TRBD2; clone size: -; J gene: TRBJ2-1; CDR3 length: 15; V gene: TRBV5-6; CDR3 protein: CASSLLAGVGNEQFF; CDR3 DNA: TGTGCCAGCAGCTTACTAGCGGGAGTGGGGAATGAGCAGTTCTTC
D gene: TRBD1; clone size: -; J gene: TRBJ1-1; CDR3 length: 14; V gene: TRBV27; CDR3 protein: CASSLSGGFTEAFF; CDR3 DNA: TGTGCCAGCAGTTTGTCAGGGGGTTTCACTGAAGCTTTCTTT
D gene: TRBD2; clone size: -; J gene: TRBJ2-1; CDR3 length: 15; V gene: TRBV7-9; CDR3 protein: CASSSGTSAYNEQFF; CDR3 DNA: TGTGCCAGCAGCTCTGGGACTAGCGCTTACAATGAGCAGTTCTTC
D gene: -; clone size: -; J gene: TRBJ2-1; CDR3 length: 12; V gene: TRBV7-3; CDR3 protein: CASSATENEQFF; CDR3 DNA: TGTGCCAGCAGCGCGACAGAGAATGAGCAGTTCTTC
D gene: TRBD2; clone size: -; J gene: TRBJ2-1; CDR3 length: 14; V gene: TRBV9; CDR3 protein: CASSRLAEDNEQFF; CDR3 DNA: TGTGCCAGCAGCAGACTAGCGGAAGACAATGAGCAGTTCTTC
D gene: -; clone size: -; J gene: TRBJ1-1; CDR3 length: 13; V gene: TRBV27; CDR3 protein: CASRYRLNTEAFF; CDR3 DNA: TGTGCCAGCAGGTACAGGCTGAACACTGAAGCTTTCTTT
D gene: TRBD1; clone size: few; J gene: TRBJ2-5; CDR3 length: 16; V gene: TRBV5-1; CDR3 protein: CASSGGTGGYQETQYF; CDR3 DNA: TGCGCCAGCAGCGGGGGGACAGGGGGGTACCAAGAGACCCAGTACTTC
D gene: -; clone size: -; J gene: TRBJ2-7; CDR3 length: 12; V gene: TRBV29-1; CDR3 protein: CSVGREGGEQYF; CDR3 DNA: TGCAGCGTAGGCAGGGAAGGGGGCGAGCAGTACTTC
D gene: -; clone size: once; J gene: TRBJ1-4; CDR3 length: 15; V gene: TRBV6-5; CDR3 protein: CASSYADSPNEKLFF; CDR3 DNA: TGTGCCAGCAGTTACGCGGACAGTCCTAATGAAAAACTGTTTTTT
D gene: TRBD1; clone size: -; J gene: TRBJ2-5; CDR3 length: 17; V gene: TRBV19; CDR3 protein: CASSGGPGQGAQETQYF; CDR3 DNA: TGTGCCAGTAGTGGGGGGCCGGGACAGGGGGCTCAAGAGACCCAGTACTTC
D gene: -; clone size: -; J gene: TRBJ2-3; CDR3 length: 14; V gene: TRBV6-6; CDR3 protein: CASSYHGGTDTQYF; CDR3 DNA: TGTGCCAGCAGTTACCATGGAGGGACAGATACGCAGTATTTT
D gene: -; clone size: -; J gene: TRBJ1-4; CDR3 length: 16; V gene: TRBV6-6; CDR3 protein: CASSYSMWQGSEKLFF; CDR3 DNA: TGTGCCAGCAGTTACTCGATGTGGCAGGGGAGCGAAAAACTGTTTTTT
D gene: -; clone size: -; J gene: TRBJ1-4; CDR3 length: 13; V gene: TRBV5-1; CDR3 protein: CASSAGANEKLFF; CDR3 DNA: TGCGCCAGCAGCGCGGGGGCTAATGAAAAACTGTTTTTT
D gene: -; clone size: medium-sized; J gene: TRBJ1-1; CDR3 length: 15; V gene: TRBV7-9; CDR3 protein: CASSPRFTMGTEAFF; CDR3 DNA: TGTGCCAGCAGCCCTAGGTTTACAATGGGCACTGAAGCTTTCTTT